This is a list of T cell receptor beta chains from one sample in a study of T-cell memory formation after mild COVID-19. Each CDR3 protein gets one entry after TCRdb re-called the 5' RACE reads with MiXCR. Of 350,000 to 450,000 distinct CDR3 sequences listed, 28% were seen once; the top ten hold about 14%. The sample comprised PBMCs or a T cell subset sorted from them (not recorded which). Receptors originate from an adult woman who had mild COVID-19 (a few samples of this study predate the infection). Cell type and time point are not known. Both conserved end residues are part of each CDR3. A D gene is named only where the DNA matches it firmly. Not every row has a clone size; where given, it reads once, few, many or a size class.

v_call	d_call	j_call	clone_size	cdr3_nt	cdr3_aa
TRBV10-3	TRBD1	TRBJ2-5	few	TGTGCCATCAGTGATTATCGGGACAGGGACCAAGAGACCCAGTACTTC	CAISDYRDRDQETQYF
TRBV20-1	.	TRBJ2-7	few	TGCAGTGCGGCCAACGGACTCCTCGATAGGTACTTC	CSAANGLLDRYF
TRBV2	TRBD1	TRBJ2-2	few	TGTGCCAGCGGGACAGCGACCGGGGAGCTGTTTTTT	CASGTATGELFF
TRBV7-9	.	TRBJ2-3	few	TGTGCCAGCAGCTTATGGAACGGGATGTCGGGTACGCAGTATTTT	CASSLWNGMSGTQYF
TRBV12-3/TRBV12-4	TRBD2	TRBJ2-5	few	TGTGCCAGCAGCCCCCCTTCCGGGGGGCAAGAGACCCAGTACTTC	CASSPPSGGQETQYF
TRBV4-1	.	TRBJ2-1	few	TGCGCCAGCAGCTCCCCTGGTGAGCAGTTCTTC	CASSSPGEQFF
TRBV20-1	TRBD1	TRBJ1-1	few	TGCAGTGCTAGATGGCACAGGGGGCATACTGAAGCTTTCTTT	CSARWHRGHTEAFF
TRBV21-1	.	TRBJ2-1	.	TGTGCCAGCAGCAAAGTCGGCAGGACATACAATGAGCAGTTCTTC	CASSKVGRTYNEQFF
TRBV7-9	TRBD2	TRBJ2-5	.	TGTGCCAGCAGCTCCGGGACTAGGAAGACCCAGTACTTC	CASSSGTRKTQYF
TRBV10-3	TRBD1	TRBJ1-1	.	TGTGCCATAGGAGAACAGGGGTCGAACACTGAAGCTTTCTTT	CAIGEQGSNTEAFF
TRBV9	TRBD1	TRBJ2-3	.	TGTGCCAGCAGCGTTACAGGGGAAGATACGCAGTATTTT	CASSVTGEDTQYF
TRBV20-1	.	TRBJ1-6	once	TGCAGTGCTAGCCGCAGGGCCCGAACCTATAATTCACCCCTCCACTTT	CSASRRARTYNSPLHF
TRBV29-1	.	TRBJ2-1	.	TGCAGCGTTCCAGAAGGGCAGGGCCTACACAATGAGCAGTTCTTC	CSVPEGQGLHNEQFF
TRBV7-9	.	TRBJ1-5	few	TGTGCCAGCAGTTCGGGGAATCAGGGGAATCAGCCCCAGCATTTT	CASSSGNQGNQPQHF
TRBV2	.	TRBJ2-3	.	TGTGCCGCGCAAAAGACAGATACGCAGTATTTT	CAAQKTDTQYF
TRBV20-1	TRBD2	TRBJ2-1	.	TGCAGTGCTAGCATAGGACTAGCGGGAGAGGGGGAGCAGTTCTTC	CSASIGLAGEGEQFF
TRBV12-3/TRBV12-4	TRBD1	TRBJ2-2	.	TGTGCCAGCAGTTGGGGCCAGGGGGCGCGAACCGGGGAGCTGTTTTTT	CASSWGQGARTGELFF
TRBV29-1	TRBD1	TRBJ2-7	.	TGCAGCGTTGTCTCAGGGGGAGTCTACGAGCAGTACTTC	CSVVSGGVYEQYF
TRBV18	.	TRBJ1-1	few	TGTGCCAGCTCTCGGAGAAGGGAGGAAGCTTTCTTT	CASSRRREEAFF
TRBV5-1	.	TRBJ2-7	.	TGCGCCAGCAGCTTGGTCGCAGGAGATTACGAGCAGTACTTC	CASSLVAGDYEQYF
TRBV12-3/TRBV12-4	TRBD2	TRBJ2-1	few	TGTGCCAGCAGTGACGGGACTAGCGGGAAGGACGAGCAGTTCTTC	CASSDGTSGKDEQFF
TRBV9	TRBD1	TRBJ1-1	.	TGTGCCAGCAGCGTGTCGGAATTAACAGGGGGCACTGAAGCTTTCTTT	CASSVSELTGGTEAFF
TRBV4-1	.	TRBJ1-1	.	TGCGCCAGCAGCCAACGACAGGTTTCTGAAGCTTTCTTT	CASSQRQVSEAFF
TRBV18	.	TRBJ2-3	.	TGTGCCAGCTCACCACAAACAGGGCCCACAGATACGCAGTATTTT	CASSPQTGPTDTQYF
TRBV2	.	TRBJ1-5	few	TGTGCCAGCAGTAGACAGGCTAGCAATCAGCCCCAGCATTTT	CASSRQASNQPQHF
TRBV20-1	TRBD2	TRBJ2-1	few	TGCAGTGCTAGGGCTAGCGGGAGGTATTATGAGCAGTTCTTC	CSARASGRYYEQFF
TRBV5-1	TRBD1	TRBJ1-1	few	TGCGCCAGCAGCATGGACAGGCTAACATCTGAAGCTTTCTTT	CASSMDRLTSEAFF
TRBV15	.	TRBJ2-3	few	TGTGCCACCAGCAGAGATCTGGGGGGCGGAGATACGCAGTATTTT	CATSRDLGGGDTQYF
TRBV4-1	.	TRBJ1-6	few	TGCGCCAGCAGCTATGTCCCACAGGATAATTCACCCCTCCACTTT	CASSYVPQDNSPLHF
TRBV7-2	.	TRBJ2-5	.	TGTGCCAGCAGTCCCGGCCCCTACGGGGAGACCCAGTACTTC	CASSPGPYGETQYF
TRBV14	.	TRBJ2-3	.	TGTGCCAGCAGCCATGCCCCCTTTGCCCTCGATGATACGCAGTATTTT	CASSHAPFALDDTQYF
TRBV3-1	.	TRBJ2-5	many	TGTGCCAGCAGCCCACAGGGACGAGAGACCCAGTACTTC	CASSPQGRETQYF
TRBV3-1	.	TRBJ2-3	.	TGTGCCAGCAGCCAGAGAGGGAATACAGATACGCAGTATTTT	CASSQRGNTDTQYF
TRBV7-9	.	TRBJ2-1	.	TGTGCCAGCAGCTTAATGGGGGACCCCTACAATGAGCAGTTCTTC	CASSLMGDPYNEQFF
TRBV7-9	TRBD1	TRBJ1-3	few	TGTGCCAGCAGCCTACTACCGGGACAGGGGGCGCGTGGAAACACCATATATTTT	CASSLLPGQGARGNTIYF
TRBV10-3	.	TRBJ2-7	many	TGTGCCATCGGGGACTCACAGGGTACGGGGGAGCAGTACTTC	CAIGDSQGTGEQYF